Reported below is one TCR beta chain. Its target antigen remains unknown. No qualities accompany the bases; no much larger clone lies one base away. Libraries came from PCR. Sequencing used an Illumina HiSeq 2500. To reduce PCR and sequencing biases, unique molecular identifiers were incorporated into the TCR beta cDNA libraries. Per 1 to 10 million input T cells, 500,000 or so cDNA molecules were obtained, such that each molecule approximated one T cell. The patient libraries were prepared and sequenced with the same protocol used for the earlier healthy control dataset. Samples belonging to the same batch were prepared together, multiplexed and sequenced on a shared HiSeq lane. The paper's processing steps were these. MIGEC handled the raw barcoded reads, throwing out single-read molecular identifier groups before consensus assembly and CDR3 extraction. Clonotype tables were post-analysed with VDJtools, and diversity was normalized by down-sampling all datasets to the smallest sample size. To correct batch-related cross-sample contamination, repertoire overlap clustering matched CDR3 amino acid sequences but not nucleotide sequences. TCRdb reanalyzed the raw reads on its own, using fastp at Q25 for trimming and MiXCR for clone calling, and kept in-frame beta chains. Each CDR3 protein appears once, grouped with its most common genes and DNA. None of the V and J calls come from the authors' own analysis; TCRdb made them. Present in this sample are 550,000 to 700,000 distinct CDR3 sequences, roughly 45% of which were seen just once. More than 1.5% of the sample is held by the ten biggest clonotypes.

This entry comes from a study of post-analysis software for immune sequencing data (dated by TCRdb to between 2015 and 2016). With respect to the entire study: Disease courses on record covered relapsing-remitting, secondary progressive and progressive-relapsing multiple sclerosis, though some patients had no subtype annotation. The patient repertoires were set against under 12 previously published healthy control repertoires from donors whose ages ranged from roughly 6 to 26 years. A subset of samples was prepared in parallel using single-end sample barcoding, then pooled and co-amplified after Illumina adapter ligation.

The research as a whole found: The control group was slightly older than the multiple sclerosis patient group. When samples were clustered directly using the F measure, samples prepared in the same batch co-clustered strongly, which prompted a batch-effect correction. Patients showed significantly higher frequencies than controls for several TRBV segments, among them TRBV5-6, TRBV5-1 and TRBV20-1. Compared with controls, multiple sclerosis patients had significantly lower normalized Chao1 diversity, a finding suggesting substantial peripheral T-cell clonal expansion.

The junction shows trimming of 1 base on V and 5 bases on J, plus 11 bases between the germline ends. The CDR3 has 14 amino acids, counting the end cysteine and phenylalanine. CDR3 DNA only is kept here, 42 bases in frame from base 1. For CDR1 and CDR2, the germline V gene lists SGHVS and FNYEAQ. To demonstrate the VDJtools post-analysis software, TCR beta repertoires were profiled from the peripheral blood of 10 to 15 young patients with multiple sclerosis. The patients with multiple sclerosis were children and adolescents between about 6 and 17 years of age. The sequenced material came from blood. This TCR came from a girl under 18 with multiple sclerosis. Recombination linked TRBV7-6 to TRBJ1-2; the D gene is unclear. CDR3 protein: CASSLGPDAYGYTF. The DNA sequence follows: TGTGCCAGCAGCTTAGGGCCGGACGCATATGGCTACACCTTC.